Each of the 9 T cell receptor beta chains below was sequenced from the same sample in a study of T-cell memory formation after mild COVID-19. TCRdb reprocessed the 5' RACE reads with MiXCR, giving one entry per CDR3 protein. The data show a few hundred thousand distinct CDR3 sequences, approximately 27% seen once. The sample taken for sequencing was PBMCs or a T cell subset sorted from them (not recorded which). The origin of the receptors is an adult woman who had mild COVID-19 (a few samples of this study predate the infection). Cell type and time point are not known.

This clonotype was counted a few times. The V gene is TRBV29-1, the J gene TRBJ1-1; D is possibly TRBD1 (5 bases). This CDR3 is 14 amino acids long. In germline, CDR1 is SQVTM, CDR2 ANQGSEA. V dropped 2 bases and J dropped 1 base, with 11 bases sitting between them. The CDR3 bases are TGCAGCGTTGAAAGGGGAGCAAAGAACACTGAAGCTTTCTTT. It is translated as CSVERGAKNTEAFF.

In this sample, this clonotype turned up a few times. The chain links TRBV4-2 to TRBJ1-2; TRBD1 matches 9 bases. The CDR3 has 16 residues. Unmatched junction bases numbered 8, after V lost 0 bases and J lost 6 bases. Looked up from germline, CDR1 is LGHNA and CDR2 is YNFKEQ. The DNA of the CDR3 is TGTGCCAGCAGCCAAGATCTCCAGACAGGGGGACATGGCTACACCTTC. Translated, it gives CASSQDLQTGGHGYTF.

The rearrangement uses TRBV7-3 and TRBJ2-1, with TRBD1 matching over 7 bases. Germline-derived CDR1 and CDR2 are SGHTA and FQGTGA. With V trimmed by 5 bases and J by 2 bases, 6 bases remained unmatched. This CDR3 region has 15 residues. The CDR3 DNA reads as TGTGCCAGCAGCCTGACAGGGATGCCCTACAATGAGCAGTTCTTC. Its translation: CASSLTGMPYNEQFF.

This clonotype was counted a few times. The rearrangement links TRBV29-1 to TRBJ2-5; the D is unclear. The CDR3 is made up of 12 amino acids. Germline V gives CDR1 SQVTM, CDR2 ANQGSEA. The V end was cut by 4 bases, the J end by 5 bases, with 11 bases between. The CDR3 coding sequence is TGCAGCGTTGGTCCCCAGAGGGAGACCCAGTACTTC. Translating gives CSVGPQRETQYF.

This clonotype has a handful of counts. The gene calls are TRBV21-1 and TRBJ2-1; the DNA was not used to check the table's D call, TRBD2. TRBV21-1 is designated a pseudogene. The CDR3 has 15 residues. The CDR3 sequence is CASSKGYNGTSGWFF. The CDR3 DNA follows: TGTGCCAGCAGCAAAGGATACAATGGGACTAGCGGCTGGTTCTTC.

The chain joins TRBV30 to TRBJ2-5; D uncertain. This CDR3 contains 14 residues. The V gene lost 1 base and the J gene lost 7 bases, with 16 bases spanning the gap. Per the germline V gene, CDR1 is GTSNPN and CDR2 is SVGIG (reference sequence). The CDR3 reads CAWSGGTSTGTQYF. Here the CDR3 DNA reads TGTGCCTGGAGTGGAGGTACCAGCACGGGGACCCAGTACTTC.

The V and J genes are TRBV4-3 and TRBJ2-5; D unclear. Germline CDR1 and CDR2: LGHNA and YSLEER. The CDR3 totals 14 residues. Trimming removed 1 base from V and 1 base from J, with 7 bases in between. The CDR3 DNA is TGCGCCAGCAGCCAAGGCGTTTTCCAAGAGACCCAGTACTTC. Its translation: CASSQGVFQETQYF.

This chain connects TRBV21-1 to TRBJ2-5; TRBD2 was called by the table and not checked on the DNA. TRBV21-1 is termed a pseudogene. The CDR3 sequence is 15 residues long. In DNA form, the CDR3 reads TGTGCCAGCAGTTCTTTAGGGGGAGGAGAAGAGACCCAGTACTTC. This sequence encodes CASSSLGGGEETQYF.

V usage is TRBV5-8 and J usage is TRBJ2-1; D possibly corresponds to TRBD1 (6 bases). The germline CDR1 and CDR2 sequences are SGHTS and YDEGEE. The CDR3 is 14 residues long. V was pared by 4 bases and J by 6 bases, with 14 bases between. The CDR3 DNA reads as TGTGCCAGCAGCATTGGTGTCAGGGGCAATGAGCAGTTCTTC. Amino acids: CASSIGVRGNEQFF.